These T cell receptor beta chains were read from a single sample in a study of shared clonotypes between healthy human individuals. TCRdb's copy holds only in-frame clones and misses some; the assay was immunoSEQ multiplex PCR. The table records around 2.1 million clones, about 93% of them present only once. Sequences were obtained from naive CD8+ T cells from PBMCs. Every receptor here comes from a young man in good health. Some clones in this sample may be carry-over from other donors' samples. Both conserved end residues are part of each CDR3. The D gene is left open where the match is weak. Expanded clones get a size class; other rows say once, few or many, or leave the size out.

j_call	clone_size	v_call	d_call	cdr3_aa	cdr3_nt
TRBJ2-1	-	TRBV18	TRBD2	CASSPPGLAGVYNEQFF	TGTGCCAGCTCACCTCCGGGACTAGCGGGAGTATACAATGAGCAGTTCTTC
TRBJ2-7	-	TRBV25-1	-	CASSGRDGAYEQYF	TGTGCCAGCAGTGGCCGGGACGGGGCCTACGAGCAGTACTTC
TRBJ2-3	once	TRBV9	-	CASSVGGPGADTQYF	TGTGCCAGCAGCGTAGGGGGCCCGGGTGCAGATACGCAGTATTTT
TRBJ2-2	-	TRBV15	-	CATKPRTGELFF	TGTGCCACTAAGCCTAGGACCGGGGAGCTGTTTTTT
TRBJ2-5	-	TRBV27	TRBD1	CASQRGQGPQETQYF	TGTGCCAGCCAGCGGGGACAGGGCCCCCAAGAGACCCAGTACTTC
TRBJ2-2	-	TRBV9	TRBD1	CASSVDDRGPTGELFF	TGTGCCAGCAGCGTAGACGACAGGGGGCCCACCGGGGAGCTGTTTTTT
TRBJ2-1	-	TRBV11-2	-	CASSFFEGLPYPNEQFF	TGTGCCAGCAGCTTTTTTGAGGGGCTCCCCTATCCGAATGAGCAGTTCTTC
TRBJ2-5	-	TRBV7-6	TRBD2	CASSYQTSGGETQYF	TGTGCCAGCAGCTATCAGACTAGCGGGGGCGAGACCCAGTACTTC
TRBJ2-1	-	TRBV4-3	-	CASSQNSRGTYNEQFF	TGCGCCAGCAGCCAAAACTCCCGAGGAACCTACAATGAGCAGTTCTTC
TRBJ2-7	-	TRBV10-2	TRBD2	CASSEGGLAGARQYF	TGCGCCAGCAGTGAGGGGGGACTAGCGGGAGCGAGGCAGTACTTC
TRBJ2-7	-	TRBV6-5	-	CASSYPRGGRYEQYF	TGTGCCAGCAGTTACCCCAGGGGGGGGCGGTACGAGCAGTACTTC
TRBJ2-7	-	TRBV7-9	TRBD1	CASSRDSVTYEQYF	TGTGCCAGCAGTCGGGACAGCGTCACCTACGAGCAGTACTTC
TRBJ2-1	-	TRBV5-1	TRBD2	CASSHQAGPYNEQFF	TGCGCCAGCAGCCACCAAGCGGGACCCTACAATGAGCAGTTCTTC
TRBJ1-2	-	TRBV19	-	CASNTRDKYGYTF	TGTGCCAGTAACACACGGGACAAGTATGGCTACACCTTC
TRBJ2-7	-	TRBV6-5	TRBD2	CASSYGGRAGEQYF	TGTGCCAGCAGTTACGGCGGGAGGGCTGGAGAGCAGTACTTC
TRBJ2-7	-	TRBV28	TRBD1	CASRFEGAGGSYEQYF	TGTGCCAGCAGATTCGAAGGGGCAGGGGGCTCCTACGAGCAGTACTTC
TRBJ2-3	-	TRBV10-3	TRBD2	CAISDILAGGPDTQYF	TGTGCCATCAGTGATATCCTAGCGGGAGGTCCAGATACGCAGTATTTT
TRBJ2-1	once	TRBV6-6	-	CASSYGGSSYNEQFF	TGTGCCAGCAGTTACGGCGGAAGCTCCTACAATGAGCAGTTCTTC
TRBJ1-2	once	TRBV11-2	-	CASSYRERDYGYTF	TGTGCCAGCAGCTACAGGGAACGCGACTATGGCTACACCTTC
TRBJ1-1	-	TRBV5-6	-	CASSGWNTEAFF	TGTGCCAGCAGTGGGTGGAACACTGAAGCTTTCTTT
TRBJ1-1	-	TRBV5-1	-	CASSYQFLYTEAFF	TGCGCCAGCAGCTACCAGTTTTTGTACACTGAAGCTTTCTTT
TRBJ1-3	-	TRBV7-3	-	CASSTTGSGNTIYF	TGTGCCAGCAGTACCACAGGGTCTGGAAACACCATATATTTT
TRBJ1-5	-	TRBV4-1	-	CASSLSAGISNQPQHF	TGCGCCAGCAGCCTATCGGCCGGAATTAGCAATCAGCCCCAGCATTTT
TRBJ1-4	-	TRBV4-1	TRBD1	CASSHRDSEKLFF	TGCGCCAGCAGCCACAGGGACAGTGAAAAACTGTTTTTT
TRBJ1-2	-	TRBV4-1	-	CASSQDDRRRTNYGYTF	TGCGCCAGCAGCCAAGATGACCGCAGACGTACTAACTATGGCTACACCTTC
TRBJ2-7	-	TRBV7-2	TRBD2	CASSLAGGRTYEQYF	TGTGCCAGCAGCTTAGCGGGAGGGAGAACCTACGAGCAGTACTTC
TRBJ2-3	-	TRBV28	TRBD2	CASSLTSGTADTQYF	TGTGCCAGCAGTTTAACTAGCGGGACCGCAGATACGCAGTATTTT
TRBJ1-1	-	TRBV13	-	CASRGPGEQPEAFF	TGTGCCAGCAGGGGGCCGGGAGAACAACCCGAAGCTTTCTTT
TRBJ2-2	-	TRBV7-9	-	CASSPFLRGVSDTGELFF	TGTGCCAGCAGCCCCTTTCTCAGGGGGGTATCGGACACCGGGGAGCTGTTTTTT
TRBJ1-2	-	TRBV7-9	-	CAGSLIKRHNNYGYTF	TGTGCCGGCAGCTTAATTAAGAGACATAACAACTATGGCTACACCTTC
TRBJ2-5	-	TRBV7-6	-	CASRGETQYF	TGTGCCAGCAGGGGAGAGACCCAGTACTTC
TRBJ1-5	-	TRBV30	-	CAWRGPSNQPQHF	TGTGCCTGGAGGGGCCCAAGCAATCAGCCCCAGCATTTT
TRBJ2-1	-	TRBV28	TRBD2	CASSFGGGFNNEQFF	TGTGCCAGCAGTTTTGGCGGGGGGTTTAACAATGAGCAGTTCTTC
TRBJ2-7	-	TRBV27	-	CASSSLTYEQYF	TGTGCCAGCAGTTCCCTGACCTACGAGCAGTACTTC
TRBJ2-7	-	TRBV4-2	TRBD1	CASSDTGGLSYEQYF	TGTGCCAGCAGCGACACAGGGGGTCTCAGCTACGAGCAGTACTTC
TRBJ2-1	-	TRBV7-2	-	CASSPQVGEQFF	TGTGCCAGCAGCCCCCAAGTCGGGGAGCAGTTCTTC
TRBJ2-7	once	TRBV7-9	-	CASSLTVLPLGEQYF	TGTGCCAGCAGCCTAACCGTTCTGCCGCTGGGGGAGCAGTACTTC
TRBJ2-3	-	TRBV28	TRBD1	CASSLGDSSTDTQYF	TGTGCCAGCAGTTTGGGGGACAGTAGCACAGATACGCAGTATTTT
TRBJ2-5	-	TRBV10-2	TRBD2	CASRPSGNKTQYF	TGCGCCAGCAGGCCTAGCGGGAATAAGACCCAGTACTTC
TRBJ2-7	once	TRBV5-8	TRBD2	CASSLGTGGESYEQYF	TGTGCCAGCAGCTTGGGGACGGGAGGAGAGTCCTACGAGCAGTACTTC
TRBJ2-1	-	TRBV27	-	CASVRFGGPQNNEQFF	TGTGCCAGCGTTAGATTTGGGGGACCACAAAACAATGAGCAGTTCTTC
TRBJ2-2	-	TRBV7-2	-	CASSLTASAGELFF	TGTGCCAGCAGCTTAACGGCTAGTGCCGGGGAGCTGTTTTTT
TRBJ1-1	-	TRBV9	-	CASSAGRTRGPNTEAFF	TGTGCCAGCAGCGCGGGCCGGACCAGGGGACCAAACACTGAAGCTTTCTTT
TRBJ2-1	-	TRBV11-2	-	CASSHRGDGSYNEQFF	TGTGCCAGCAGCCACAGGGGTGACGGGAGCTACAATGAGCAGTTCTTC
TRBJ2-7	-	TRBV28	-	CASSLYEFYEQYF	TGTGCCAGCAGTTTATATGAATTCTACGAGCAGTACTTC